Listed below are T cell receptor beta chains from one sample, sequenced in a study of CD8+ T cells in alopecia areata. Clones were sequenced by immunoSEQ multiplex PCR, and TCRdb holds only the in-frame ones, with some missing. The table records approximately 180,000 clones, 50% to 75% of them present only once. Sample: CD4+ T cells sorted from blood, taken at week 0. Receptors originate from a human donor with alopecia areata. Each CDR3 is given with its conserved first and last residue. D genes are given only for firm matches. Clone size is not always given. Where it is, it says once, few, many or a class for expanded clones.

v_call	d_call	j_call	clone_size	cdr3_nt	cdr3_aa
TRBV9	NA	TRBJ2-3	NA	TGTGCCAGCAGCGTAAGTGGGCTACGCACAGATACGCAGTATTTT	CASSVSGLRTDTQYF
TRBV2	TRBD1	TRBJ1-2	NA	TGTGCCTTCAACAGGGGGAGATCAGGAGGCTACACCTTC	CAFNRGRSGGYTF
TRBV5-1	NA	TRBJ2-1	NA	TGCGCCAGCAGCTTAACCGGGCCGGGGCAGGAGCAGTTCTTC	CASSLTGPGQEQFF
TRBV4-2	TRBD2	TRBJ2-4	NA	TGTGCCAGCAGCCAACAACTAGCGGGGGGGCTCAACATTCAGTACTTC	CASSQQLAGGLNIQYF
TRBV29-1	TRBD1	TRBJ2-7	once	TGCAGCGTCGGACAGGGCGCAGGGACCTACGAGCAGTACTTC	CSVGQGAGTYEQYF
TRBV4-2	NA	TRBJ1-2	NA	TGTGCCAGCAGCCAAGATGTGGGCCGAGCCTATGGCTACACCTTC	CASSQDVGRAYGYTF
TRBV11-2	TRBD1	TRBJ2-5	few	TGTGCCAGCAGTGGGACAGAACAAGAGACCCAGTACTTC	CASSGTEQETQYF
TRBV25-1	NA	TRBJ2-7	NA	TGTGCCAGCAGGGCCGCAGGGCAATCCTACGAGCAGTACTTC	CASRAAGQSYEQYF
TRBV20-1	NA	TRBJ1-1	NA	TGCAGTGCACAGGGAAATACTGAAGCTTTCTTT	CSAQGNTEAFF
TRBV30	NA	TRBJ1-2	NA	TGTGCCTGGATCAAATTAGGAACTAACTATGGCTACACCTTC	CAWIKLGTNYGYTF
TRBV27	NA	TRBJ1-6	few	TGTGCCAGCAGTTTAAAGTTAGGGTCGGGGTCACCCCTCCACTTT	CASSLKLGSGSPLHF
TRBV29-1	TRBD1	TRBJ1-2	NA	TGCAGCGTAGGGACAGGGGAGAACTATGGCTACACCTTC	CSVGTGENYGYTF
TRBV18	NA	TRBJ2-7	NA	TGTGCCAGCTCACCTCAAAGGGACGAGCAGTACTTC	CASSPQRDEQYF
TRBV2	NA	TRBJ2-5	NA	TGTGCCAGCAGTGAAGCTACCAGGGTTGAGACCCAGTACTTC	CASSEATRVETQYF
TRBV6-1	TRBD1	TRBJ2-7	few	TGTGCCAGCAGTGAAGTGAGGGGGCGCACCGGAGATAACGAGCAGTACTTC	CASSEVRGRTGDNEQYF
TRBV29-1	NA	TRBJ2-7	few	TGCAGCGTAGAGGGAACGACCGGGGGTTCCTACGAGCAGTACTTC	CSVEGTTGGSYEQYF
TRBV29-1	NA	TRBJ1-1	few	TGCAGCGTTGGCAGGGGAACGAACACTGAAGCTTTCTTT	CSVGRGTNTEAFF
TRBV30	NA	TRBJ1-5	NA	TGTGCCTGGAGTCCACGTGGCAATCAGCCCCAGCATTTT	CAWSPRGNQPQHF
TRBV11-3	NA	TRBJ2-2	few	TGTGCCAGCAGCTCCGGGACGGCGAACACCGGGGAGCTGTTTTTT	CASSSGTANTGELFF
TRBV7-2	TRBD1	TRBJ1-6	few	TGTGCCAGCAGCTTAGGAGGGGTCACAGGGGATTCACCCCTCCACTTT	CASSLGGVTGDSPLHF
TRBV5-1	NA	TRBJ2-1	NA	TGCGCCAGCAGCTTGGGATGGGAGCAGTTCTTC	CASSLGWEQFF
TRBV29-1	NA	TRBJ2-5	few	TGCAGCGTGCATTCTAGCGTGAGAGAGACCCAGTACTTC	CSVHSSVRETQYF
TRBV7-2	TRBD2	TRBJ2-7	few	TGTGCCAGCAGCTCCCGCCGGGGGGGGAGCTCCTACGAGCAGTACTTC	CASSSRRGGSSYEQYF